This T cell receptor beta chain derives from a study of molecular identifiers for immune sequencing clone quantification. Bulk TCR library preparation followed previously described methods with listed TCR primers. TCRdb recomputed calls from the PCR reads with MiXCR, one row per CDR3 protein. Among under 650,000 distinct CDR3 sequences, 15% to 20% were seen once, and the ten largest hold under 0.95%. V lost 0 bases, J lost 0 bases, and 13 bases lay in between. This CDR3 spans 16 amino acids. CDR1 DFQATT and CDR2 SNEGSKA come from the germline V gene (reference sequence). The CD8+CD4-CCR7+CD45RA+ phenotype defined the sorted naive CD8 T cells. This clonotype was detected many times.

The sample taken for sequencing was naive CD8+ T cells from blood, with Jurkat cell RNA spiked in. Indicated subset: FACS-sorted CD8+CD4-CCR7+CD45RA+ naive T cells. The rearrangement uses TRBV20-1 and TRBJ2-3; D perhaps matches TRBD2 (5 bases). This receptor was obtained from a human donor in good health. Some libraries in this study had Jurkat cell RNA spiked in. The CDR3 coding sequence is TGCAGTGCTAGAGATCTGGCATTAGCGAGCACAGATACGCAGTATTTT. This sequence encodes CSARDLALASTDTQYF.